This T cell receptor (beta chain) was documented in a study of CD8+CD57+ T cells in acquired aplastic anemia. Study-level background: Sorted CD4+ plus CD8+ cells gave DNA averaging approximately 3.2 ug.

As regards this clonotype: Its specificity is unknown.

The use of genomic DNA as template underpinned the TCR beta VDJ and CDR3 profiling. Using its own MiXCR run on the reads, TCRdb lists one record per CDR3 protein. The sample contains more than 150,000 distinct CDR3 sequences, less than 65% of which appear only once. Study-wide results and limits: Significance was not reached for CD8+ Simpson's diversity between patients and controls. Overlap between patients and controls comprised almost 30 CD8+ CDR3 sequences.

Between the trimmed V and J ends, which lost 3 bases and 1 base, there was a span of 9 bases. The CDR3 totals 14 residues. CDR1 and CDR2 (germline): MGHRA, YSYEKL. V is TRBV4-1 and J is TRBJ1-1; no reliable D call. This receptor was taken from a human donor with severe aplastic anemia or a healthy control (not recorded which). Sample: sorted CD4+, CD8+, or CD8+CD57+ T cells (not recorded which) from PBMCs. As DNA, the CDR3 is TGCGCCAGCAGCCACCTGCGGGGGAACACTGAAGCTTTCTTT. It specifies CASSHLRGNTEAFF.